This TCR beta chain stems from a study of cytomegalovirus exposure and HLA in healthy donors. Study background: Researchers found that about 84% of almost 400 genotyped donors fell within the Caucasian-associated ancestry cluster.

As to this clone: The antigen is not known.

With 2 bases clipped from V and 12 bases from J, the junction kept 19 bases outside the gene matches. The CDR3 spans 17 residues. Germline assignment: CDR1 ENHRY and CDR2 SYGVKD. Overall study findings and caveats: The authors later found most CMV-associated TCR beta chains appeared HLA-restricted. Excluded: some indistinguishable V segments such as TRBV6-2 and TRBV6-3. Later on, an analysis showed TCR association rates differing by HLA locus, with DRB1 the most and HLA-C the fewest.

It was with 60 Vbeta and 13 Jbeta primers that the PCR ran. The assay was immunoSEQ multiplex PCR, and TCRdb's table has in-frame clones only and misses some. The data contain around 190,000 clones, 85% of them singletons. The receptor comes from a woman between 45 and 60 years old in good health and CMV-seronegative. The chain has TRBV10-3 and TRBJ2-1; 7 positions match TRBD2. The specimen sequenced was PBMCs. The CDR3 loop reads CAISESAGTILGGGQFF. The DNA for the CDR3 is TGTGCCATCAGTGAGAGCGCCGGGACTATTTTAGGCGGGGGGCAGTTCTTC.